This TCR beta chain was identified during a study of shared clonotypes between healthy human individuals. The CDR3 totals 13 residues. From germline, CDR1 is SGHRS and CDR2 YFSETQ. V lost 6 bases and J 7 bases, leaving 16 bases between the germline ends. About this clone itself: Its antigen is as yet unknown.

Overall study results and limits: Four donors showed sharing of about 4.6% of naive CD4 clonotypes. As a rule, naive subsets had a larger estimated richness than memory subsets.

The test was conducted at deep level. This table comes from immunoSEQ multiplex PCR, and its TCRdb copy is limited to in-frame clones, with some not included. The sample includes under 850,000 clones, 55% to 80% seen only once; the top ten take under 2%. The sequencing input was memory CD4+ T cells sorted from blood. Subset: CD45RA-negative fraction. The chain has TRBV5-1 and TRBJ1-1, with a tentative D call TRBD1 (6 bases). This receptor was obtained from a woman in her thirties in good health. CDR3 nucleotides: TGCGCCAGCACAGATGGGGGGCCAGGTGAAGCTTTCTTT. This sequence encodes CASTDGGPGEAFF. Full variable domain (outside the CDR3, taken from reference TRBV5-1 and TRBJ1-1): KAGVTQTPRYLIKTRGQQVTLSCSPISGHRSVSWYQQTPGQGLQFLFEYFSETQRNKGNFPGRFSGRQFSNSRSEMNVSTLELGDSALYLCASTDGGPGEAFFGQGTRLTVV.